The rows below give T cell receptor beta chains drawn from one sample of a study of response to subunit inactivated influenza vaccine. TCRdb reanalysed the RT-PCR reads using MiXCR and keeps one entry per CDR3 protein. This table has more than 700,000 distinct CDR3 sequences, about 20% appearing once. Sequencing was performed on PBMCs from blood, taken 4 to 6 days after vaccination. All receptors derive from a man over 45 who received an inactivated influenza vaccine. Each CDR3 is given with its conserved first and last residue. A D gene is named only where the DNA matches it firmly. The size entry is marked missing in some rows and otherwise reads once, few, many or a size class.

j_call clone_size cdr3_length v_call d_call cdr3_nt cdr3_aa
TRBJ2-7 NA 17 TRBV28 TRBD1 TGTGCCAGGGGCCCCCAGGGGGCTCTCAACTCCTTCTACGAGCAGTACTTC CARGPQGALNSFYEQYF
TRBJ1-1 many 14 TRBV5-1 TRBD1 TGCGCCAGCAGCGAGGGACAGCTGAACACTGAAGCTTTCTTT CASSEGQLNTEAFF
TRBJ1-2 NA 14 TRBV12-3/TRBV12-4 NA TGTGCCAGCAGTTTGGTTCGGGGGCTGGATGGCTACACCTTC CASSLVRGLDGYTF
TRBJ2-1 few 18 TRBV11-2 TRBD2 TGTGCCAGCAGCACAATTACTAGCGGGGTTAGCTCCTACAATGAGCAGTTCTTC CASSTITSGVSSYNEQFF
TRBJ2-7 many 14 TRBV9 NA TGTGCCAGCAGCGTATCGGACAGCACCTACGAGCAGTACTTC CASSVSDSTYEQYF
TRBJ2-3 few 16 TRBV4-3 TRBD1 TGCGCCAGCAGCCAAAAACCGGGACAGGGTCTAGATACGCAGTATTTT CASSQKPGQGLDTQYF
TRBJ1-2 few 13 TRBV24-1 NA TGTGCCACCAGCAGGGAAGCTAACTATGGCTACACCTTC CATSREANYGYTF
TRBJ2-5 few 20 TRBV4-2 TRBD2 TGTGCCAGCAGCCGGAAGGACAGGGCCAGACTAGCGGGAGGGCCAGAGACCCAGTACTTC CASSRKDRARLAGGPETQYF
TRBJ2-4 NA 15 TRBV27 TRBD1 TGTGCCAGCAGTTTTGGGACAGGACTTAAAAACATTCAGTACTTC CASSFGTGLKNIQYF
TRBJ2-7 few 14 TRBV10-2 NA TGCGCCAGCAGTGAGCATCAGCGGAGCTACGAGCAGTACTTC CASSEHQRSYEQYF
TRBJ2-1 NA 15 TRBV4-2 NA TGTGCCAGCAGCCAAGATTGGGGGGACTACAATGAGCAGTTCTTC CASSQDWGDYNEQFF
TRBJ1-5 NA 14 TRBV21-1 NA TGTGCCAACCATGGGGGGTTGTTCTCTCAGCCCCAGCATTTT CANHGGLFSQPQHF
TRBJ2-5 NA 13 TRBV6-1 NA TGTGCCAGCAGCGTGAACAGGGTAGAGACCCAGTACTTC CASSVNRVETQYF
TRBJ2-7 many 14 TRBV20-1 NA TGCAGTGCTAGGCCCATTCGCTCCCCCCGCGAGCAGTACTTC CSARPIRSPREQYF
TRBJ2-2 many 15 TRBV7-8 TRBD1 TGTGCCAGCAGCCGACAGGGGGCGAACACCGGGGAGCTGTTTTTT CASSRQGANTGELFF
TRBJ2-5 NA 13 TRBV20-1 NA TGCAGTGCACGGGGACCAACCCAAGAGACCCAGTACTTC CSARGPTQETQYF
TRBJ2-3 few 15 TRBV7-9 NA TGTGCCAGCTCCCCCCCCAACACGGGGGCAGATACGCAGTATTTT CASSPPNTGADTQYF
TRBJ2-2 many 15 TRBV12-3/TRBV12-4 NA TGTGCCAGCAGTTTAGGGGGCAGGGTTACCGGGGAGCTGTTTTTT CASSLGGRVTGELFF
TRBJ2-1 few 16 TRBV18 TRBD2 TGTGCCAGCTCACCACCCATGGGACTAGCGGGAGGCGAGCAGTTCTTC CASSPPMGLAGGEQFF
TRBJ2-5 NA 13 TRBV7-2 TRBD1 TGTGCCAGCAGCCCCGGGACAGTAGAGACCCAGTACTTC CASSPGTVETQYF
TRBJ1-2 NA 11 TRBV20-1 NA TGCAGTGCTAATGCTCTGCCAGGGACGACCTTC CSANALPGTTF
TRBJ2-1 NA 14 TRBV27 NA TGTGCCAGCATACAGGGTGAATCCTACAATGAGCAGTTCTTC CASIQGESYNEQFF
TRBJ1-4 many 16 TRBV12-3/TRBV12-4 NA TGTGCCAGCAGTTCGGGCAGCTATGCAACTAATGAAAAACTGTTTTTT CASSSGSYATNEKLFF
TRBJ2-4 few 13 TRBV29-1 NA TGCAGCGTTGGTTTCGTAGCCAAAAACATTCAGTACTTC CSVGFVAKNIQYF
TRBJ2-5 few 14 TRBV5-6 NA TGTGCCAGCAGCTTCGCAAGGGGTGGGGAGACCCAGTACTTC CASSFARGGETQYF
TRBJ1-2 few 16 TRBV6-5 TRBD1 TGTGCCAGCAGTTACTTACCCGGCAGGGGGCTCTTCGGCTACACCTTC CASSYLPGRGLFGYTF
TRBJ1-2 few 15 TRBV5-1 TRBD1 TGCGCCAGCAGCTCCCAACCGGACAGGCTCTATGGCTACACCTTC CASSSQPDRLYGYTF
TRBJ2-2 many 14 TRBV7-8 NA TGTGCCAGCAGCCAGCACGCGAACACCGGGGAGCTGTTTTTT CASSQHANTGELFF
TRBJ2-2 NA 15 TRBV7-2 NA TGTGCCAGCAGCTTGAGGGGCCAACGCACCGGGGAGCTGTTTTTT CASSLRGQRTGELFF
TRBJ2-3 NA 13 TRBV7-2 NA TGTGCCAGCAGCCCGGAGATAACAGATACGCAGTATTTT CASSPEITDTQYF
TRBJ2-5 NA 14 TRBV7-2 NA TGTGCCAGCAGCCAACGGACTACCCAAGAGACCCAGTACTTC CASSQRTTQETQYF
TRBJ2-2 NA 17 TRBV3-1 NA TGTGCCAGCAGCCAACCTACCTCCAGCTATATCACCGGGGAGCTGTTTTTT CASSQPTSSYITGELFF
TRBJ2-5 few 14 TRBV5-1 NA TGCGCCAGCAGCTTGCTGAGGGCCGGGGAGACCCAGTACTTC CASSLLRAGETQYF
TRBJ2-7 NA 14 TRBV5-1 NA TGCGCCAGCAGCTTGGCCGACAGAATATACGAGCAGTACTTC CASSLADRIYEQYF
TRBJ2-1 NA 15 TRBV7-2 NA TGTGCCAGCAGCTTAGTGGGGCCCATATACAATGAGCAGTTCTTC CASSLVGPIYNEQFF
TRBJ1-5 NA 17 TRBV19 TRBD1 TGTGCCAGTAGCAATGGACAGGGGTTAATCAGCAATCAGCCCCAGCATTTT CASSNGQGLISNQPQHF
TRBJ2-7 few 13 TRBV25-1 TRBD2 TGTGCCAGCAGTGAAGCGGGGGTCTCCGAGCAGTACTTC CASSEAGVSEQYF
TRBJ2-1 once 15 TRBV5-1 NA TGCGCCAGCAGCCTCCCGGGGGATCACTACAATGAGCAGTTCTTC CASSLPGDHYNEQFF
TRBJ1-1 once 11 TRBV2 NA TGTGCCAGTGTTAGAGTCACTGAAGCTTTCTTT CASVRVTEAFF
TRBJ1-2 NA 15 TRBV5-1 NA TGCGCCAGCAGCTTTCTTCACATCTCTAACTATGGCTACACCTTC CASSFLHISNYGYTF
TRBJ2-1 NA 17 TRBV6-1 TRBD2 TGTGCCAGCAGTAAACCCCTGGGGAGCGGGAGGGGCACTGAGCAGTTCTTC CASSKPLGSGRGTEQFF
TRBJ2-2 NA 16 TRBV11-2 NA TGTGCCAGCAGCTTAGGAGGCAGGGGCGCCACCGGGGAGCTGTTTTTT CASSLGGRGATGELFF
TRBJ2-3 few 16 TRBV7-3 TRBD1 TGTGCCAGCAGCTTAGAGGGGGCGCGTCCCCCCGATACGCAGTATTTT CASSLEGARPPDTQYF
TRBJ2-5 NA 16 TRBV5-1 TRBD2 TGCGCCAGCAGCTTGGGGACTAGCGCCCAGCAAGAGACCCAGTACTTC CASSLGTSAQQETQYF